The sequence of this T cell receptor beta chain was determined in a study of Graves' ophthalmopathy and Graves' hyperthyroidism. For the study at large: No ophthalmopathy within 18 months of follow-up signified stable hyperthyroidism.

Deletions cut 1 base from V and 4 bases from J, with 17 bases between. The CDR3 is 16 amino acids. CDR1 SGHTA and CDR2 FQGNSA come from the germline V gene. Study observations and caveats: The majority of expanded thyroid clonotypes above 0.001 frequency also occurred in blood. As the model predicted ophthalmopathy progression, it achieved a sensitivity of approximately 65% and a specificity of around 76%.

In the case of this clonotype: Its specificity is unknown.

Clinical symptoms, serum thyroxine, TRAb, thyroid ultrasound and orbital computed tomography were relied on for diagnosis. CDR3 regions of TCR beta were amplified from RNA transcripts. First-round RT-PCR employed HTBI primers, with a second-round multiplex PCR after it. Via MiXCR, TCRdb re-called the multiplex PCR reads, giving one row per CDR3 protein. The sample has a few hundred thousand distinct CDR3 sequences, under 45% seen once; the top ten hold 3.5% to 5%. V gene TRBV7-2 combines with J gene TRBJ2-7, with D possibly called TRBD1 or TRBD2 (5 bases each). Source material: peripheral blood or thyroid tissue (not recorded which). The sequence came from an adult man with Graves' hyperthyroidism. CDR3: CASSLVRDGGSYEQYF. CDR3 in DNA: TGTGCCAGCAGCTTAGTCAGGGACGGCGGATCTTACGAGCAGTACTTC.